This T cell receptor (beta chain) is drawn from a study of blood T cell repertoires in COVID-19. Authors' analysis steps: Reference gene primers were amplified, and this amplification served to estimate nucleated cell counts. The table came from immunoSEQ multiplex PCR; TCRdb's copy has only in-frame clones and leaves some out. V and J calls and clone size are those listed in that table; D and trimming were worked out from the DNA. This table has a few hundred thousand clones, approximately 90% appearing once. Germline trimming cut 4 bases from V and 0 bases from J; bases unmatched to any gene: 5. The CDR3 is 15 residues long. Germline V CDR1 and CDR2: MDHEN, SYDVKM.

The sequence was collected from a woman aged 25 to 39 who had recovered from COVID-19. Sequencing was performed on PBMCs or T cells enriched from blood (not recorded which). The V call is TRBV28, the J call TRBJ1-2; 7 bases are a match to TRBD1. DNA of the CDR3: TGTGCCAGCAGTTCGGCCGGGACAGCTAACTATGGCTACACCTTC. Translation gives CASSSAGTANYGYTF.